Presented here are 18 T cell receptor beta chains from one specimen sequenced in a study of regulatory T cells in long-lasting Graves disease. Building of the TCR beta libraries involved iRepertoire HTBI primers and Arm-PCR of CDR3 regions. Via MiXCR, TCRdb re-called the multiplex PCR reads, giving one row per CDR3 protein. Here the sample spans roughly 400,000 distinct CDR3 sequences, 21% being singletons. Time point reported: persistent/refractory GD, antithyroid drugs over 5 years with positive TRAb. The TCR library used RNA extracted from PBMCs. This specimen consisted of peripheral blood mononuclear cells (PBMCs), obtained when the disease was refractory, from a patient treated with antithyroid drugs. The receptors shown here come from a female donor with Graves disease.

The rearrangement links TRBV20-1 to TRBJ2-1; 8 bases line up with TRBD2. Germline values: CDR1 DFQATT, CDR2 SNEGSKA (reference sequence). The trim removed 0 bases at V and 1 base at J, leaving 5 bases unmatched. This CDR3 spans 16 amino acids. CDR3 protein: CSARDQVAGSYNEQFF. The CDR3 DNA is TGCAGTGCTAGAGATCAGGTAGCGGGATCCTACAATGAGCAGTTCTTC.

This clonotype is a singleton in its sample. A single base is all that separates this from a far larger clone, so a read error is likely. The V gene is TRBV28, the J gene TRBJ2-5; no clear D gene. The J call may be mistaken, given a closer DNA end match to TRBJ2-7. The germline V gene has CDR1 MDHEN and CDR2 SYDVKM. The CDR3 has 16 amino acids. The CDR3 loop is CASSPMPRHGSYEQYF. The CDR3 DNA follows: TGTGCCAGCAGTCCTATGCCGAGACACGGGTCCTACGAGCAGTACTTC.

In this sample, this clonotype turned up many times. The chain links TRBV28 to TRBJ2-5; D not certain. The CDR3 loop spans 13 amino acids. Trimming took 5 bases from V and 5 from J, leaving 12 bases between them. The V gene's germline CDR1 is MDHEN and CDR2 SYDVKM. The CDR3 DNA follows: TGTGCCAGCAGTACCCCCAGTTCGGAGACCCAGTACTTC. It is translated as CASSTPSSETQYF. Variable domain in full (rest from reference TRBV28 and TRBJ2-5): DVKVTQSSRYLVKRTGEKVFLECVQDMDHENMFWYRQDPGLGLRLIYFSYDVKMKEKGDIPEGYSVSREKKERFSLILESASTNQTSMYLCASSTPSSETQYFGPGTRLLVL.

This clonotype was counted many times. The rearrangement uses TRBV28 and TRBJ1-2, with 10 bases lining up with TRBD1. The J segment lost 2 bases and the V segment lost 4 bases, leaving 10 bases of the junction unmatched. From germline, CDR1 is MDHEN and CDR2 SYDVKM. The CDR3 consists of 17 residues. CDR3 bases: TGTGCCAGCAGTTCGCCGGGACAGGGGCAGGGAAACTATGGCTACACCTTC. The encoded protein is CASSSPGQGQGNYGYTF.

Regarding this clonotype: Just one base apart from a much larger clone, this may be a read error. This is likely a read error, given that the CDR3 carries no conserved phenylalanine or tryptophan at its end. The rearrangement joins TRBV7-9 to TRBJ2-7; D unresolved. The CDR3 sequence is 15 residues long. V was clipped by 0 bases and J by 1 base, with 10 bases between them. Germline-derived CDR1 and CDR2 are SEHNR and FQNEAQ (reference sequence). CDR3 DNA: TGTGCCAGCAGCTTAGCCGACGGTAAATCCTACGAGCAGTACCTC. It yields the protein CASSLADGKSYEQYL.

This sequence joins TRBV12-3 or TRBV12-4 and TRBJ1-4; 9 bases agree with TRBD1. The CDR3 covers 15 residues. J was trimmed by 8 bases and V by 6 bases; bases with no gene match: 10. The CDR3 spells CASSLNTGGREKLFF. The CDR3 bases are TGTGCCAGCAGCCTCAATACAGGGGGCCGGGAAAAACTGTTTTTT.

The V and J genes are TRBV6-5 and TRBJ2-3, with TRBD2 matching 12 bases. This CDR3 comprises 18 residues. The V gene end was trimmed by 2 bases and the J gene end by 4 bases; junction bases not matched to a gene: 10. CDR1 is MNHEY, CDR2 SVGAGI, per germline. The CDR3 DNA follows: TGTGCCAGCAGTTACCAGACTAGCGGGAGATCTTCCCCAGATACGCAGTATTTT. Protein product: CASSYQTSGRSSPDTQYF.

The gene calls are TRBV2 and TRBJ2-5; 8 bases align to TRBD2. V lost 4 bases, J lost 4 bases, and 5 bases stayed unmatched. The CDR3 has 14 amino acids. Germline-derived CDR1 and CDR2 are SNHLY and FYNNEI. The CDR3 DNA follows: TGTGCCAGCAGTGGGGGAGCGGGAGTAGAGACCCAGTACTTC. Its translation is CASSGGAGVETQYF.

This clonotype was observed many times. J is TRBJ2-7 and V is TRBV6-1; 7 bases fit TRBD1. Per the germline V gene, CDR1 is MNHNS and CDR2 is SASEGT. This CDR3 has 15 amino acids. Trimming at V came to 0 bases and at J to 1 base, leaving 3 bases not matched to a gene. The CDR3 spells CASSEAPGQSYEQYF. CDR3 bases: TGTGCCAGCAGTGAAGCCCCGGGACAGTCCTACGAGCAGTACTTC.

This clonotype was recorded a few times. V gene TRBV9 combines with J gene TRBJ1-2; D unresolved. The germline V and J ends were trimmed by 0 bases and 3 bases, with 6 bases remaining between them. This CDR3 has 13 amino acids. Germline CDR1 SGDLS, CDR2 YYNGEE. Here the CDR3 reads CASSVVLDYGYTF. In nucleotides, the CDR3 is TGTGCCAGCAGCGTAGTCCTGGACTATGGCTACACCTTC.

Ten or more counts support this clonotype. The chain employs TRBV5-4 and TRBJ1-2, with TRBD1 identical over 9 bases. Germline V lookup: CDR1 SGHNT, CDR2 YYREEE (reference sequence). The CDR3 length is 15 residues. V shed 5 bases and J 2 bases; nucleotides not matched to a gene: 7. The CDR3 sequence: CASRNRDRENYGYTF. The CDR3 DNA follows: TGTGCCAGCAGAAACCGGGACAGGGAAAACTATGGCTACACCTTC.

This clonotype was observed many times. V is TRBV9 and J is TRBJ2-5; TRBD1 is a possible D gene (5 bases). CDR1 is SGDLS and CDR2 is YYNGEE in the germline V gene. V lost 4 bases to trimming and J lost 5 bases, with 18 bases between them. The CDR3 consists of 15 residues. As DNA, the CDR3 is TGTGCCAGCAGCTCCACGGGCAGGGAAGGGGAGACCCAGTACTTC. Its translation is CASSSTGREGETQYF.

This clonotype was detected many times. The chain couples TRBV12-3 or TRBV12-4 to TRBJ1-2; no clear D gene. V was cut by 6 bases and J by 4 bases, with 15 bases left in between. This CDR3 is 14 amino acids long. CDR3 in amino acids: CASSIVKDLYGYTF. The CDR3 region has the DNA TGTGCCAGCAGCATAGTCAAGGACCTCTATGGCTACACCTTC.

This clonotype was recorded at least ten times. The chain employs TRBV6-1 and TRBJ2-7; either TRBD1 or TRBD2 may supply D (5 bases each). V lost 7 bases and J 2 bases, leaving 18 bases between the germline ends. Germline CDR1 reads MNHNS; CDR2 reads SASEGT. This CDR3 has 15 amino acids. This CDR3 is CASTRRGGQAYEQYF. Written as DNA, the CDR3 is TGTGCCAGCACCCGACGGGGCGGGCAAGCCTACGAGCAGTACTTC.

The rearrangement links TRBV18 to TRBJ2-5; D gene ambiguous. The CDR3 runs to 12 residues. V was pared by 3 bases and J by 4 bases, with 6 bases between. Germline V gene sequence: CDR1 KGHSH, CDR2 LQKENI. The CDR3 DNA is TGTGCCAGCTCACCCTCCCCAGAGACCCAGTACTTC. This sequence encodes CASSPSPETQYF.

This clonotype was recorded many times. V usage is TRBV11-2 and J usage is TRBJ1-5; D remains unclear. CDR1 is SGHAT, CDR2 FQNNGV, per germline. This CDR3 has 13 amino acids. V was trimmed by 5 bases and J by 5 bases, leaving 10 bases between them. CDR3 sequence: CASSHNWDQPQHF. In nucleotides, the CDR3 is TGTGCCAGCAGCCATAATTGGGATCAGCCCCAGCATTTT. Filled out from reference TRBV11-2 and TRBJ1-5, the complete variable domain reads EAGVAQSPRYKIIEKRQSVAFWCNPISGHATLYWYQQILGQGPKLLIQFQNNGVVDDSQLPKDRFSAERLKGVDSTLKIQPAKLEDSAVYLCASSHNWDQPQHFGDGTRLSIL.

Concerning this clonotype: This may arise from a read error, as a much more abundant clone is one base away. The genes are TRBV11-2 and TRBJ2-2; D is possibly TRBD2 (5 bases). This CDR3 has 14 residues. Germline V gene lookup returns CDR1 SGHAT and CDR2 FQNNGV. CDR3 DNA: TGTGCCGGCAGCAACTCAGCGGCGACCGGGGAGCTGTTTTTT. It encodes CAGSNSAATGELFF.

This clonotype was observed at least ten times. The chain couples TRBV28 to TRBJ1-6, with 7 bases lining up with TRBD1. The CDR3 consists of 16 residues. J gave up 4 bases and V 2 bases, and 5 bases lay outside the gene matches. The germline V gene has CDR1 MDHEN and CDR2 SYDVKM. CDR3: CASSLERGQYNSPLHF. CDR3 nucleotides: TGTGCCAGCAGTTTAGAGAGGGGACAGTATAATTCACCCCTCCACTTT.